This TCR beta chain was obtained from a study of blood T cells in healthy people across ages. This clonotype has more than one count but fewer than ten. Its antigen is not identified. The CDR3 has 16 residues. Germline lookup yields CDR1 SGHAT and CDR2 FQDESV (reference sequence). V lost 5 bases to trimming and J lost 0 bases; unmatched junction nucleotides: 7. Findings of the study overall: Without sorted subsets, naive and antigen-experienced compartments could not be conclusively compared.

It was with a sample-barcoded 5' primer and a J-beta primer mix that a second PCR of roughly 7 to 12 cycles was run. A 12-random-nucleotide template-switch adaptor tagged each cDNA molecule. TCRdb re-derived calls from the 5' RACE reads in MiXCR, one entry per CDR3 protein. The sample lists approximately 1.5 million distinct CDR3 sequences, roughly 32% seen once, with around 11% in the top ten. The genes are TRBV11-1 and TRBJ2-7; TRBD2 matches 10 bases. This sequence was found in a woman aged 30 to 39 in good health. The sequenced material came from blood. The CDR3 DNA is TGTGCCAGCAGCCCCCGAACTAGCGGGAACTCCTACGAGCAGTACTTC. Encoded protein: CASSPRTSGNSYEQYF.